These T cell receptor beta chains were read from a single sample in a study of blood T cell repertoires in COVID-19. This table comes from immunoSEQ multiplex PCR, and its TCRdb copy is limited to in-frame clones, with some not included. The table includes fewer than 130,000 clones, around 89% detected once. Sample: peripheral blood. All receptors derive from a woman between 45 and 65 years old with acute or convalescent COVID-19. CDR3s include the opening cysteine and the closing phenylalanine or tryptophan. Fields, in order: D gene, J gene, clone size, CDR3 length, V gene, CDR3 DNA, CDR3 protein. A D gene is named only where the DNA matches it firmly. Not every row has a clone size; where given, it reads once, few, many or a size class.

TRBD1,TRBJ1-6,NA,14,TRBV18,TGTGCCAGCTCACCCGGACAGGGACAATCACCCCTCCACTTT,CASSPGQGQSPLHF
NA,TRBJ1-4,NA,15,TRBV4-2,TGTGCCAGCAGCCAAGAGGTGCAGGGTAATGAAAAACTGTTTTTT,CASSQEVQGNEKLFF
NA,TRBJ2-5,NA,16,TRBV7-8,TGTGCCAGCAGCTCCCAGCAGAGGGCCCCATTAGAGACCCAGTACTTC,CASSSQQRAPLETQYF
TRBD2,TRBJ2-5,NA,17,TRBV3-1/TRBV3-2,TGTGCCAGCAGCCAAGATACTAGCGGACTACTAGGGGGTACCCAGTACTTC,CASSQDTSGLLGGTQYF
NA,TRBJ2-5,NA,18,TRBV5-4,TGTGCCAGTTCGCGTCCGTCGGCTTCCGCGCTAGGACAAGAGACCCAGTACTTC,CASSRPSASALGQETQYF
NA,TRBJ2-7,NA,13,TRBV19,TGTGCCAGTAGGGACCCGCTGGGAGGCGAGCAGTACTTC,CASRDPLGGEQYF
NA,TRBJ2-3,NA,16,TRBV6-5,TGTGCCAGCAGTTTGTTGGACGCGGGTGGCACAGATACGCAGTATTTT,CASSLLDAGGTDTQYF
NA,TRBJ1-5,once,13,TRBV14,TGTGCCAGCAGCCAGACACCTTCCTCGCCCCAGCATTTT,CASSQTPSSPQHF
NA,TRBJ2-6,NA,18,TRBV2,TGTGCCAGCAGTGTGCGTCGAGTTTTTCCCGAGGGGGCCAACGTCCTGACTTTC,CASSVRRVFPEGANVLTF
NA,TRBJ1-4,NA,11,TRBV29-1,TGCAGCGTTGAAGATCGAGAGTTGTCGTTTTTT,CSVEDRELSFF
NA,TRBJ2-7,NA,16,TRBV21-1,TGTGCCAGCAGCAAGGTGGCTAGCGGTTGCTCCTACGAGCAGTACTTC,CASSKVASGCSYEQYF
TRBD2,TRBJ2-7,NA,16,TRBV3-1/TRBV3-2,TGTGCCAGCAGCCGCCGCTCTCTAGCGGGGTCCTACGAGCAGTACTTC,CASSRRSLAGSYEQYF
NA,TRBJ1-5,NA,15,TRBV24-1,TGTGCCACCAGTGACCGGGCGGGGGGCAATCAGCCCCAGCATTTT,CATSDRAGGNQPQHF
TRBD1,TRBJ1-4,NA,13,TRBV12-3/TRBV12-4,TGTGCCAGCAGTTACAGGGGTTGGGAAAAACTGTTTTTT,CASSYRGWEKLFF
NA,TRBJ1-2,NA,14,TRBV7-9,TGTGCCAGCAGCTTATCCAGGAACCCTCCCGGCTACACCTTC,CASSLSRNPPGYTF
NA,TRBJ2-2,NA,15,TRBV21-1,TGTGCCAGCAGCAAAGAGGTGGGGAGGGCCGGGGAGCTGTTTTTT,CASSKEVGRAGELFF
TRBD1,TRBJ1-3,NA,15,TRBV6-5,TGTGCCAGCAGTCCTCGACAGGGCTCTGGAAACACCATATATTTT,CASSPRQGSGNTIYF
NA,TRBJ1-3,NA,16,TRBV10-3,TGTGCCATCAGTGATACGGGGAAGAGCTCTGGAAACACCATATATTTT,CAISDTGKSSGNTIYF
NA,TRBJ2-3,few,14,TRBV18,TGTGCCAGCTCGCCTAGGACAAGCACAGATACGCAGTATTTT,CASSPRTSTDTQYF
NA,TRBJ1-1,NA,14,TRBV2,TGTGCCAGCAGTGGCTACAGGGTGAACACTGAAGCTTTCTTT,CASSGYRVNTEAFF
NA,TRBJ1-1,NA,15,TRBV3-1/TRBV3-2,TGTGCCAGCAGCCAAGATACCCCAGGGGCCGGGGAAGCTTTCTTT,CASSQDTPGAGEAFF
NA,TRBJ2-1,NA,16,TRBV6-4,TGTGCCAGCAGGGGACAACATTGTGGGGACGACAATGAGCAGTTCTTC,CASRGQHCGDDNEQFF
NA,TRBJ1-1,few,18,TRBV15,TGTGCCACCAGCAGCCCCGGACAGTTCGCTCACATGAACACTGAAGCTTTCTTT,CATSSPGQFAHMNTEAFF
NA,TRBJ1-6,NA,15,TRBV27,TGTGCCAGCAGACCCTCCGGGGGCTATAATTCACCCCTCCACTTT,CASRPSGGYNSPLHF
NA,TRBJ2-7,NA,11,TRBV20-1,TGCAGTGCTAGCCCAGGGTACGAGCAGTACTTC,CSASPGYEQYF
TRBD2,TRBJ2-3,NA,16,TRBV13,TGTGCCAGCAGCAGACTCGGGACTAGCGTTCAAGATACGCAGTATTTT,CASSRLGTSVQDTQYF
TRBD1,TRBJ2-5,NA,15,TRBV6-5,TGTGCCAGCATTTTAGACAGGGGAGTTATTGGGACCCAGTACTTC,CASILDRGVIGTQYF
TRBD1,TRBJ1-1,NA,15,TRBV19,TGTGCCAGTAGTGGCCGACAGGGAATTCGCACTGAAGCTTTCTTT,CASSGRQGIRTEAFF
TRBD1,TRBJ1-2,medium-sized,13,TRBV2,TGTGCCAGCGGACAGGGCGAAGACTATGGCTACACCTTC,CASGQGEDYGYTF
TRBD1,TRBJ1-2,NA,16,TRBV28,TGTGCCAGCAGTTCCTCCGGGACAGGGGGCAGCTATGGCTACACCTTC,CASSSSGTGGSYGYTF
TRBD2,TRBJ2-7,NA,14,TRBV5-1,TGCGCCAGCAGCTTGGGGACTAGCAGCTACGAGCAGTACTTC,CASSLGTSSYEQYF
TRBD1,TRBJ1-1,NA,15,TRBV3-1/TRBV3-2,TGTGCCAGCAGCCTTGACAGGGGAAAAAACACTGAAGCTTTCTTT,CASSLDRGKNTEAFF
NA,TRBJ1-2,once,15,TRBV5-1,TGCGCCAGCAAAGAACAGGGTCTCGGGCACTATGGCTACACCTTC,CASKEQGLGHYGYTF
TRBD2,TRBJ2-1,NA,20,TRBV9,TGTGCCAGCAGCGGGGAGGGACTAGCGGGGGGAGAGGCGCGGTACAATGAGCAGTTCTTC,CASSGEGLAGGEARYNEQFF
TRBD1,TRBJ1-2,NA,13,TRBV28,TGTGCCAGCAGACCAGGGGGCCCGTATGGCTACACCTTC,CASRPGGPYGYTF
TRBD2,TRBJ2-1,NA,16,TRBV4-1,TGCGCCAGCAGCCAAGAAATCCTAGCGGGAGGGGATGAGCAGTTCTTC,CASSQEILAGGDEQFF
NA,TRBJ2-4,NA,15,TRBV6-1,TGTGCCAGCAGTGAAGCGCTGGTGGCGAGGGACATTCAGTACTTC,CASSEALVARDIQYF
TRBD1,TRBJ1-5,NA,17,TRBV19,TGTGCCAGTAGTATAGGGCAGGGGGCTACAGGCAATCAGCCCCAGCATTTT,CASSIGQGATGNQPQHF
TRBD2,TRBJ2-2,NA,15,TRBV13,TGTGCCAGCAGCTGGAGGGGAGCGGGAGGTGGGGAGCTGTTTTTT,CASSWRGAGGGELFF
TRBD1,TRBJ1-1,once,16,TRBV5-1,TGCGCCAGCAGCTCGGGACAGGGAAGGAAAAACACTGAAGCTTTCTTT,CASSSGQGRKNTEAFF
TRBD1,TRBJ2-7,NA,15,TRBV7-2,TGTGCCAGCAGTACAGGGGCGACGCTGCTACGAGAGCAGTACTTC,CASSTGATLLREQYF
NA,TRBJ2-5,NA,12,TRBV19,TGTGCCAGTATGAACAGTGGGGAGACCCAGTACTTC,CASMNSGETQYF
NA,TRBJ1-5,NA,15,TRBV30,TGTGCCTGGAGTCCCACCGGGACACACAATCAGCCCCAGCATTTT,CAWSPTGTHNQPQHF
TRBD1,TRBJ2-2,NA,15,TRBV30,TGTGCCTGGAACAGGGGAAGGGGTTACACCGGGGAGCTGTTTTTT,CAWNRGRGYTGELFF
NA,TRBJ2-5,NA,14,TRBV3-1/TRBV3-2,TGTGCCAGCAGCCCTGGGGGACTTCAAGAGACCCAGTACTTC,CASSPGGLQETQYF